Reported below is one T cell receptor beta chain. Antigen: not known. The authors ran a second PCR of roughly 7 to 11 cycles using a sample-barcoded 5' primer and a J-beta primer mix. Every single cDNA molecule received a tag from a template-switch adaptor with 12 random nucleotides. Each CDR3 protein gets one entry after TCRdb re-called the 5' RACE reads with MiXCR. In the table there are 550,000 to 800,000 distinct CDR3 sequences, 32% of which are singletons. This CDR3 comprises 15 residues. The sample is drawn from a study of blood T cells in healthy people across ages. Study-wide results and caveats: Per-million-T-cell TCR beta diversity fell roughly linearly with age.

The TCR originated in a woman of 80 years or more in good health. V is TRBV21-1 and J is TRBJ1-4; the DNA was not compared with TRBD1, the D call given in the table. TRBV21-1 is a recognized pseudogene. Source material: blood. The CDR3 reads CASSNRDRTNEKLFF. CDR3 coding DNA: TGTGCCAGCAGCAACCGGGACAGGACTAATGAAAAACTGTTTTTT.